The text below deals with one T cell receptor beta chain. Its antigen remains unknown. The authors ran a second PCR of about 6 to 11 cycles using a sample-barcoded 5' primer and a J-beta primer mix. In TCRdb, the 5' RACE reads were re-called with MiXCR into one record per CDR3 protein. The sample shows around 650,000 distinct CDR3 sequences, roughly two fifths of them seen only once. The data derive from a study of blood T cells in healthy people across ages. CDR1 is MDHEN, CDR2 SYDVKM, per germline. V dropped 5 bases and J dropped 10 bases, with 15 bases sitting between them. The CDR3 runs to 13 residues. Russia was home to the donors, healthy Caucasian individuals aged about 6 to 90. Each donor gave roughly 9.8 milliliters of peripheral blood. Study-wide findings and caveats: Diversity of TCR beta per million T cells declined in a roughly linear way with age.

Sequencing was carried out using blood. The clonotype comes from a man older than 75 in good health. This chain connects TRBV28 to TRBJ2-1; unclear D gene. CDR3 sequence reads: CASSVPGPQEQFF. The DNA for the CDR3 is TGTGCCAGCAGTGTTCCGGGCCCCCAGGAGCAGTTCTTC.